A single sample gave rise to the 11 T cell receptor beta chains below, sequenced in a study of PD-L1 blockade in urothelial cancer. Time point: pretreatment peripheral blood. The protocol was immunoSEQ multiplex PCR, while the TCRdb copy is restricted to in-frame clones and leaves out a portion. Seen here are roughly 39,000 clones, approximately 89% observed once, and the top ten hold over 9%. Specimen: PBMCs, collected around atezolizumab (anti-PD-L1) treatment. The receptors derive from a woman aged 60-75 years with urothelial cancer.

The CDR3 DNA sequence: TGTGCCAGCAGCTTGGAGGTTGGTGTGGGCAATCAGCCCCAGCATTTT. Residues: CASSLEVGVGNQPQHF. V usage is TRBV7-8 and J usage is TRBJ1-5; D ambiguous. Trimming removed 3 bases at V and 2 bases at J, with 14 bases between. The CDR3 extends over 16 amino acids. Germline V gene lookup returns CDR1 SGHVS and CDR2 FQNEAQ. Based on the CDR3 plus reference TRBV7-8 and TRBJ1-5, the full variable domain is GAGVSQSPRYKVAKRGQDVALRCDPISGHVSLFWYQQALGQGPEFLTYFQNEAQLDKSGLPSDRFFAERPEGSVSTLKIQRTQQEDSAVYLCASSLEVGVGNQPQHFGDGTRLSIL.

The chain joins TRBV9 to TRBJ2-5; 7 nucleotides align to TRBD1. This CDR3 contains 13 residues. CDR1 is SGDLS, CDR2 YYNGEE, per germline. V lost 3 bases and J lost 4; bases outside the gene matches: 3. The CDR3 sequence: CASSGPGGETQYF. The CDR3 coding sequence is TGTGCCAGCAGCGGTCCAGGGGGAGAGACCCAGTACTTC.

J is TRBJ2-7 and V is TRBV4-1; a possible D gene is TRBD2 (6 bases). Germline values: CDR1 MGHRA, CDR2 YSYEKL. The germline V and J ends were trimmed by 6 bases and 5 bases, with 20 bases remaining between them. The CDR3 runs 15 residues. CDR3 nucleotides: TGCGCCAGCAGTTTAAGCGACTGGGGGGAAAACGAGCAGTACTTC. It encodes CASSLSDWGENEQYF.

The V call is TRBV7-6, the J call TRBJ2-1; no clear D. Trimming left V 5 bases short and J 3 bases short, with 17 bases between. Germline V CDR1 and CDR2: SGHVS, FNYEAQ. The CDR3 length is 16 residues. In DNA form, the CDR3 reads TGTGCCAGCAGCACCCGCTACCGAATGAACTACAATGAGCAGTTCTTC. Translated: CASSTRYRMNYNEQFF. Supplemented by reference TRBV7-6 and TRBJ2-1, the full variable domain reads GAGVSQSPRYKVTKRGQDVALRCDPISGHVSLYWYRQALGQGPEFLTYFNYEAQQDKSGLPNDRFSAERPEGSISTLTIQRTEQRDSAMYRCASSTRYRMNYNEQFFGPGTRLTVL.

V usage is TRBV7-9 and J usage is TRBJ1-4; D ambiguous. The germline V and J ends were trimmed by 5 bases and 5 bases, with 9 bases remaining between them. The V gene's germline CDR1 is SEHNR and CDR2 FQNEAQ (reference sequence). This CDR3 is built from 13 residues. The CDR3 bases are TGTGCCAGCAGCCCAAGAGAAAATGAAAAACTGTTTTTT. It translates to CASSPRENEKLFF.

By sample share, this clone is large (0.1 to 1%). The V gene is TRBV5-6, the J gene TRBJ2-1; possible D gene TRBD1, 6 bases. CDR3 length equals 15 residues. V was cut by 1 base and J by 5 bases, with 13 bases left in between. From germline, CDR1 is SGHDT and CDR2 YYEEEE. CDR3 DNA: TGTGCCAGCAGCTTGATCGGACAGATTAACAATGAGCAGTTCTTC. Translation: CASSLIGQINNEQFF.

Only one count was recorded for this clone. This sequence joins TRBV6-5 and TRBJ2-3, with unresolved D. CDR1 is MNHEY and CDR2 is SVGAGI in the germline V gene. The CDR3 consists of 15 residues. Trimming took off 0 bases at V and 0 bases at J, with 7 bases between the two ends. The CDR3, as DNA: TGTGCCAGCAGTTACTCGTCCCTTAGCACAGATACGCAGTATTTT. Translating it yields CASSYSSLSTDTQYF.

V is TRBV18 and J is TRBJ1-1; the match to TRBD1 covers 7 bases. CDR1 KGHSH and CDR2 LQKENI come from the germline V gene. This CDR3 comprises 13 residues. The trim removed 5 bases at V and 3 bases at J, leaving 3 bases unmatched. The CDR3 coding sequence is TGTGCCAGCTCATCCGGACAGGACACTGAAGCTTTCTTT. Its translation is CASSSGQDTEAFF.

The CDR3 is CASSVTGTSQPQHF. In DNA form, the CDR3 reads TGTGCCAGTAGTGTCACAGGTACCTCTCAGCCCCAGCATTTT. The rearrangement joins TRBV19 to TRBJ1-5; tentative D call: TRBD1 (5 bases). The CDR3 spans 14 residues. Between the trimmed V and J ends, which lost 5 bases and 6 bases, there was a span of 14 bases. Germline V lookup: CDR1 LNHDA, CDR2 SQIVND (reference sequence).

The chain uses TRBV11-2 and TRBJ1-1; the D gene is possibly TRBD1 (5 bases). Trimming stripped 2 bases from V and 2 bases from J, with 9 bases between. CDR1 and CDR2 from the germline V gene are SGHAT and FQNNGV. This CDR3 is 14 amino acids long. The CDR3 DNA reads as TGTGCCAGCAGCTTATCGGGGGGTAACACTGAAGCTTTCTTT. The encoded protein is CASSLSGGNTEAFF.

Only one count was recorded for this clone. The CDR3 region is CASSLGLAVPDTQYF. CDR3 DNA sequence: TGTGCCAGCAGTTTGGGACTAGCGGTCCCAGATACGCAGTATTTT. The chain carries TRBV28 and TRBJ2-3, with TRBD2 identical over 11 bases. The V gene's germline CDR1 is MDHEN and CDR2 SYDVKM. The CDR3 loop spans 15 amino acids. V trimming: 3 bases; J trimming: 4 bases; junction bases outside the gene matches: 3.